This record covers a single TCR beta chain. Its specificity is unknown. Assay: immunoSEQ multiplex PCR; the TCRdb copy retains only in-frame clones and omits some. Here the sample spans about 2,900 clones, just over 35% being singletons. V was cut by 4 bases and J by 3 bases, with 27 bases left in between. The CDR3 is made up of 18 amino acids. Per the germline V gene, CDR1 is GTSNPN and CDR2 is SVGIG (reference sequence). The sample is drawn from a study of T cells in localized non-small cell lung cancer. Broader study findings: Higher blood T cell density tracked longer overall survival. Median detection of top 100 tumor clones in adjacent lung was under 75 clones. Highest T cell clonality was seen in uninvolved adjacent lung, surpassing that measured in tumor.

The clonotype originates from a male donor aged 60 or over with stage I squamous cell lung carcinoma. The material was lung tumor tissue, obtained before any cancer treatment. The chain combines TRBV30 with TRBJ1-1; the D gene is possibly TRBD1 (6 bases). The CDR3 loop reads CAWILGRAGEGAYTEAFF. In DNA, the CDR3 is TGTGCCTGGATTTTAGGCCGGGCAGGGGAAGGGGCTTACACTGAAGCTTTCTTT.